A selection of T cell receptor beta chains follows, all from one sample in a study of blood T cells in healthy people across ages. TCRdb reprocessed the 5' RACE reads via MiXCR and lists one record per CDR3 protein. The repertoire holds over 950,000 distinct CDR3 sequences, around two fifths seen once, with around 13% in the top ten. Source material: blood. Every receptor here comes from a man aged 18-30 years in good health. CDR3s include the opening cysteine and the closing phenylalanine or tryptophan. A D gene is named only where the DNA matches it firmly. For some rows the clone size is stated as once, few or many, or as a class when expanded; others skip it.

D gene	clone size	V gene	J gene	CDR3 protein	CDR3 DNA
TRBD1	NA	TRBV28	TRBJ1-4	CASRRQGATNEKLFF	TGTGCCAGCAGACGACAGGGGGCAACTAATGAAAAACTGTTTTTT
TRBD1	NA	TRBV12-3/TRBV12-4	TRBJ1-1	CASSQRTGSDTEAFF	TGTGCCAGCAGTCAGAGGACAGGTAGCGACACTGAAGCTTTCTTT
NA	NA	TRBV25-1	TRBJ2-5	CASSDFSPETQYF	TGTGCCAGCAGTGACTTTAGTCCAGAGACCCAGTACTTC
NA	NA	TRBV20-1	TRBJ2-4	CSARDAYNEQYF	TGCAGTGCTAGAGATGCCTACAATGAGCAGTACTTC
TRBD2	NA	TRBV7-8	TRBJ2-1	CASSPRASGGLIIYNEQFF	TGTGCCAGCAGCCCCCGGGCTAGCGGGGGCCTAATTATTTACAATGAGCAGTTCTTC
NA	few	TRBV5-1	TRBJ2-7	CASSTREQYF	TGCGCCAGCAGCACCCGGGAGCAGTACTTC
NA	few	TRBV29-1	TRBJ1-2	CSVEESHRLGRYGYTF	TGCAGCGTTGAAGAGTCGCATCGCTTAGGGAGGTATGGCTACACCTTC
TRBD1	many	TRBV7-9	TRBJ2-3	CASRATGFGTDTQYF	TGTGCCAGCAGGGCGACAGGGTTTGGCACAGATACGCAGTATTTT
NA	NA	TRBV29-1	TRBJ1-2	CSVEDGYTF	TGCAGCGTTGAAGATGGCTACACCTTC
TRBD1	NA	TRBV13	TRBJ1-1	CASSYSDRALTEAFF	TGTGCCAGCAGCTACTCGGACAGGGCGCTTACTGAAGCTTTCTTT
NA	few	TRBV7-2	TRBJ2-7	CASSRDPTYEQYF	TGTGCCAGCAGCCGGGACCCCACCTACGAGCAGTACTTC
TRBD1	NA	TRBV29-1	TRBJ2-7	CSVNGPGQGAYEQYF	TGCAGCGTTAACGGTCCTGGACAGGGGGCCTACGAGCAGTACTTC
NA	NA	TRBV12-3/TRBV12-4	TRBJ1-1	CASTLGSGSVAFF	TGTGCCAGCACCCTAGGGTCGGGGAGTGTAGCTTTCTTT
NA	NA	TRBV28	TRBJ2-5	CASSPRCEQYF	TGTGCCAGCAGTCCTCGTTGTGAGCAGTACTTC
TRBD2	NA	TRBV4-1	TRBJ2-3	CASSQDPGGGDTQYF	TGCGCCAGCAGCCAAGATCCGGGAGGTGGAGATACGCAGTATTTT
NA	NA	TRBV2	TRBJ1-5	CASSALEGQPQHF	TGTGCCAGCAGCGCTCTCGAGGGTCAGCCCCAGCATTTT